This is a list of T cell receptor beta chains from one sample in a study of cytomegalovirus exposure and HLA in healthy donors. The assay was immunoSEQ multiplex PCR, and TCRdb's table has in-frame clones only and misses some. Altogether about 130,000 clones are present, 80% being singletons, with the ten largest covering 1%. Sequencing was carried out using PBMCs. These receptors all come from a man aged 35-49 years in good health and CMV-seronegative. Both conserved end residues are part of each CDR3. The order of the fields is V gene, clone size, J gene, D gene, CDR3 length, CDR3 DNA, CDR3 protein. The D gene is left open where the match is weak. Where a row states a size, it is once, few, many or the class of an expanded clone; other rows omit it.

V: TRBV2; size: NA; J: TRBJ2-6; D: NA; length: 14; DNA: TGTGCCAGCCAGGGGAGCTCTGGGGCCAACGTCCTGACTTTC; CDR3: CASQGSSGANVLTF
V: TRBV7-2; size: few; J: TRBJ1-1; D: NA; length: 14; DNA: TGTGCCAGCAGAATGGCCGGGGGAGGCACTGAAGCTTTCTTT; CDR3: CASRMAGGGTEAFF
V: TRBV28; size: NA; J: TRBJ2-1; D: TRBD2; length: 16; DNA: TGTGCCAGCAGTTTGATTACTAGCGGGAGCTTTAATGAGCAGTTCTTC; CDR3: CASSLITSGSFNEQFF
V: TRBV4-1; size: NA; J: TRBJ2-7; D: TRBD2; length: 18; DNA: TGCGCCAGCAGCCAAGAGGGGCTAGCGGGGGGTCGCTCCTACGAGCAGTACTTC; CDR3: CASSQEGLAGGRSYEQYF
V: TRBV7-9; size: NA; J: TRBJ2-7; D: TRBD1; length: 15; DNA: TGTGCCAGCAGCTTAGCCGGGACAGGCTCCTACGAGCAGTACTTC; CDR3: CASSLAGTGSYEQYF
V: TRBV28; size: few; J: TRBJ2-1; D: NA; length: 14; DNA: TGTGCCAGCAGTTTATCTCAGGGTTCTAATGAGCAGTTCTTC; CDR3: CASSLSQGSNEQFF
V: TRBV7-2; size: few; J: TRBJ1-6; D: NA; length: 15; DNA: TGTGCCAGCAGCTTAATCCGGGTCCTCAATTCACCCCTCCACTTT; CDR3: CASSLIRVLNSPLHF
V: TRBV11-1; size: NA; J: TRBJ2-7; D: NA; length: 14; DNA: TGTGCCAGCAGCTTACGTAGACTAGATCCCGAGCAGTACTTC; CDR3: CASSLRRLDPEQYF
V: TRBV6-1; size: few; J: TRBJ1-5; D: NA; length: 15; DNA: TGTGCCAGCAACGATCAGGTCTATAGCAATCAGCCCCAGCATTTT; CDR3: CASNDQVYSNQPQHF
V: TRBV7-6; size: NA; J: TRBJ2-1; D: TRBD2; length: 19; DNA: TGTGCCAGCAGCTTCCCCCCCGACCGAACTAGCGGGAGAGTCTATGAGCAGTTCTTC; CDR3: CASSFPPDRTSGRVYEQFF
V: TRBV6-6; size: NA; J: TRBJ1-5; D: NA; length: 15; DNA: TGTGCCAGCAGTTCCAACAGGAGGGAGAATCAGCCCCAGCATTTT; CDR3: CASSSNRRENQPQHF
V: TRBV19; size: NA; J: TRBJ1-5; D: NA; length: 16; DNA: TGTGCCAGTAGAGGCCCCACGGGGTCGGGCAATCAGCCCCAGCATTTT; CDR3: CASRGPTGSGNQPQHF
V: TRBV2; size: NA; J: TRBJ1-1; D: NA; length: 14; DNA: TGTGCCAGCAGTGAAGGGGCCCCCAAGGGGGTGGCTTTCTTT; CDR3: CASSEGAPKGVAFF
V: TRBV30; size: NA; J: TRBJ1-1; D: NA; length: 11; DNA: TGTGCCTGGAGTCCACAGGGCTCGGCTTTCTTT; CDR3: CAWSPQGSAFF
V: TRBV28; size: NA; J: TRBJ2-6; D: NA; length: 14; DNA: TGTGCCAGCAGTTTTACTGCGGGGGCCAACGTCCTGACTTTC; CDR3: CASSFTAGANVLTF
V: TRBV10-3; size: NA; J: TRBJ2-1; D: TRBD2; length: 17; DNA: TGTGCCATCAGTGGCCTTGTAGCGGGAGAGGTGGGCAATGAGCAGTTCTTC; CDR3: CAISGLVAGEVGNEQFF
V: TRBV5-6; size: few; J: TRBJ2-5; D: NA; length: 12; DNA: TGTGCCAGCAGTATGCAGAAAGAGACCCAGTACTTC; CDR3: CASSMQKETQYF
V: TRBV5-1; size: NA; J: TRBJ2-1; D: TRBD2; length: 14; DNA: TGCGCCAGCAGCGTGGGACTAGCTGACGTTGAGCAGTTCTTC; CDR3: CASSVGLADVEQFF
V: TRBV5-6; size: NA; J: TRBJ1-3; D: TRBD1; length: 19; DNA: TGTGCCAGCAGCTTGCGCCATGGGGACAGAGGTTTAGTTGGAAACACCATATATTTT; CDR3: CASSLRHGDRGLVGNTIYF
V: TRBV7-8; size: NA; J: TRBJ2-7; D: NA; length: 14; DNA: TGTGCCAGCAGCTCCAGGTTAAGGAACTACGAGCAGTACTTC; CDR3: CASSSRLRNYEQYF
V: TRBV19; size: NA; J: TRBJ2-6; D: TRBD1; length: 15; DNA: TGTGCCAGTAAACAGGGGGCTACTGGGGCCAACGTCCTGACTTTC; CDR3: CASKQGATGANVLTF
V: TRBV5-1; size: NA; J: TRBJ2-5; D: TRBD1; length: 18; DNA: TGCGCCAGCAGCCCCGGTTCAGGTTGGGGACAGGGACAAGAGACCCAGTACTTC; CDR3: CASSPGSGWGQGQETQYF
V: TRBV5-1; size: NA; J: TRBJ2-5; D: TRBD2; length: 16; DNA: TGCGCCAGCAGCTTGGGGGCTAGCGGGAGCGGTGAGACCCAGTACTTC; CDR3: CASSLGASGSGETQYF
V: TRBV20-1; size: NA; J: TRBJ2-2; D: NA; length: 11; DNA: TGCAGTGCTCACAATACCGGGGAGCTGTTTTTT; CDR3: CSAHNTGELFF
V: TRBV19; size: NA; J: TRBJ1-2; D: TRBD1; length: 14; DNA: TGTGCCAGTAGTTCGGGACAGGGGCGCTATGGCTACACCTTC; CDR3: CASSSGQGRYGYTF
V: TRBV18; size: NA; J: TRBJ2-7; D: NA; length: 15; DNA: TGTGCCAGCTCACCCCAGGACAGCCCAACCTACGAGCAGTACTTC; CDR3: CASSPQDSPTYEQYF
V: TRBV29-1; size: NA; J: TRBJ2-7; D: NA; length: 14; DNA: TGCAGCGTTGGGCCTAGCGCCAACTCCTACGAGCAGTACTTC; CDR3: CSVGPSANSYEQYF
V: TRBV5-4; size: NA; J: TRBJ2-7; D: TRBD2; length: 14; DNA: TGTGCCAGCAGCTTTGGGACTAGAGGTGACGAGCAGTACTTC; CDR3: CASSFGTRGDEQYF
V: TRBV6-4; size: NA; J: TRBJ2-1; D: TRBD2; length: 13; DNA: TGTGCCAGCAGTAGCGGGAGCAAAGGTGAGCAGTTCTTC; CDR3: CASSSGSKGEQFF
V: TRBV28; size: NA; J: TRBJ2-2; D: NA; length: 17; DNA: TGTGCCAGCAGTGTCGATGGTTCGGGTCGGGTGGTCGGGGAGCTGTTTTTT; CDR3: CASSVDGSGRVVGELFF
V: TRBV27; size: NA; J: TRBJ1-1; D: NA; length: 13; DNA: TGTGCCAGCAGTTCCCTGTCCCCGACTGAAGCTTTCTTT; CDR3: CASSSLSPTEAFF
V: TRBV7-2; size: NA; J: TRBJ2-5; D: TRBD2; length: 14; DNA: TGTGCCAGCAGACGGGACTATGAACAAGAGACCCAGTACTTC; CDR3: CASRRDYEQETQYF
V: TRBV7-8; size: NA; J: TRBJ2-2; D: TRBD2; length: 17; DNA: TGTGCCAGCACCCAGAGGGCTAGCGGGGGGATCACCGGGGAGCTGTTTTTT; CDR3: CASTQRASGGITGELFF
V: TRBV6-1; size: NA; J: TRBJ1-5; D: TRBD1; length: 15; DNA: TGTGCCAGCAGTGGAGCTGGGACAGTGAATCAGCCCCAGCATTTT; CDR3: CASSGAGTVNQPQHF
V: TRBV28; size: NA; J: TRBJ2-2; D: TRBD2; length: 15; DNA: TGTGCCAGCACTCCGGGGGGGGTCAACACCGGGGAGCTGTTTTTT; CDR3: CASTPGGVNTGELFF
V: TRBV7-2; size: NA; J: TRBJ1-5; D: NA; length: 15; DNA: TGTGCCAGCAGCTCCCCCCCAGGATTAAATCAGCCCCAGCATTTT; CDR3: CASSSPPGLNQPQHF
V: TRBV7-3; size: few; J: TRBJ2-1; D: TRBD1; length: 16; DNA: TGTGCCAGCAGCGATAACAGGGGAAGGACCAACAATGAGCAGTTCTTC; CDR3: CASSDNRGRTNNEQFF
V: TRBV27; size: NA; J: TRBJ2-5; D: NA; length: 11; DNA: TGTGCCACTTCCTCCCAAGAGACCCAGTACTTC; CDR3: CATSSQETQYF
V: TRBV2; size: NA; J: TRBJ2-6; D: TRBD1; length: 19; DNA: TGTGCCAGCAGTGAAGCACCGACAGGGTTCTACTCTGGGGCCAACGTCCTGACTTTC; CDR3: CASSEAPTGFYSGANVLTF
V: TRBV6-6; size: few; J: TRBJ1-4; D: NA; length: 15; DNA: TGTGCCAGCAGTTACTCGGGTACGGCGGGAGAAAAACTGTTTTTT; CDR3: CASSYSGTAGEKLFF
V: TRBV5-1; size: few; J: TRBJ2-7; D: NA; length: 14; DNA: TGCGCCAGCAGCTTGGATCTCTTAACCTACGAGCAGTACTTC; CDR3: CASSLDLLTYEQYF
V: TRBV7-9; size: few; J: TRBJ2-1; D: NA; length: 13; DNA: TGTGCCAGCAGCCCGGGGGAACGCCAAACCCAGTTCTTC; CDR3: CASSPGERQTQFF
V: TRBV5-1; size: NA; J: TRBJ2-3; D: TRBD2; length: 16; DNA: TGCGCCAGCAGCCTAAGACTAGCGGGATTCACAGATACGCAGTATTTT; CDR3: CASSLRLAGFTDTQYF
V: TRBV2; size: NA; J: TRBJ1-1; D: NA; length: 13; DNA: TGTGCCAGCAATCAAGAGGGCAACACTGAAGCTTTCTTT; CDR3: CASNQEGNTEAFF
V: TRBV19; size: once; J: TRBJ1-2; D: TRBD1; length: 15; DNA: TGTGCCAGTACCCCGGACAGGGCGGCGTTCGGTGGCTACACCTTC; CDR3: CASTPDRAAFGGYTF
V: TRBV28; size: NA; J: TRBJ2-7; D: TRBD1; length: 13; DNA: TGTGCCAGCAGCCCAGGGGGCAGCTACGAGCAGTACTTC; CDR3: CASSPGGSYEQYF
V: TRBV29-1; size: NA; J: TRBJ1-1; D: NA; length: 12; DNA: TGCAGCGTTGAAGTATGGAACACTGAAGCTTTCTTT; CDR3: CSVEVWNTEAFF
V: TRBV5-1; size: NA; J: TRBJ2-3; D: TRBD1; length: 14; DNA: TGCGCCAGCCTACAGGGGCAGGGCACAGATACGCAGTATTTT; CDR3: CASLQGQGTDTQYF
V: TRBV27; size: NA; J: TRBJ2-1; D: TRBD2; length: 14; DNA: TGTGCCAGCAGTTCGGGACTAGCGGGGGTTGAGCAGTTCTTC; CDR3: CASSSGLAGVEQFF
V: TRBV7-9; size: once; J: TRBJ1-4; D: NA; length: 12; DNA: TGTGCCAGCAGCCCGGGGTGGGGAGGTGTGTTTTTT; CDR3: CASSPGWGGVFF
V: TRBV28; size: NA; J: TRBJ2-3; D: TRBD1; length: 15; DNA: TGTGCCAGCAGCTCACAGGGGGCAGGGGCAGATACGCAGTATTTT; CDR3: CASSSQGAGADTQYF
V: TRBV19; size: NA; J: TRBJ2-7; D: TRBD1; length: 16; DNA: TGTGCCAGTAGTATCCAGGGGGCTGGGAGCTCCTACGAGCAGTACTTC; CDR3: CASSIQGAGSSYEQYF
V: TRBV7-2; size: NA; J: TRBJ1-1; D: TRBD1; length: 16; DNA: TGTGCCAGCAGCTTATCTGGGACAGGGGCCTTCGCTGAAGCTTTCTTT; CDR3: CASSLSGTGAFAEAFF
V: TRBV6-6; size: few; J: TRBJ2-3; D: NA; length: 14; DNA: TGTGCCAGCAGTTCCCCCACCACTAGAGATACGCAGTATTTT; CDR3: CASSSPTTRDTQYF
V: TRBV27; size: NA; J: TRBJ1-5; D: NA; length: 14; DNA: TGTGCCAGCTCGAGACAGCTTTCGACTCAGCCCCAGCATTTT; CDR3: CASSRQLSTQPQHF